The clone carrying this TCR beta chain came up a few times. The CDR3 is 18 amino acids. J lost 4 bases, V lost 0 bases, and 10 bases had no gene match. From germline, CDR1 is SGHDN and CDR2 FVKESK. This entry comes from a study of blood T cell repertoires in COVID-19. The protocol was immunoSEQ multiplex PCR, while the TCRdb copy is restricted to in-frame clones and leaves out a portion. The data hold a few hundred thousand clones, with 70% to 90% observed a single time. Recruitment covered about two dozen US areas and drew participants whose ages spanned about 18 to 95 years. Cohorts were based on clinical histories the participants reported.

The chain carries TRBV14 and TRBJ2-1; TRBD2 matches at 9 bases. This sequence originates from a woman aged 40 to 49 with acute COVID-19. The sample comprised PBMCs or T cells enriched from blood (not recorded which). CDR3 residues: CASSQEEGSGSLYNEQFF. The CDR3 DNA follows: TGTGCCAGCAGCCAAGAGGAGGGTAGCGGGAGTTTATACAATGAGCAGTTCTTC.